This is a list of T cell receptor beta chains from one sample in a study of identical twins. A single record per CDR3 protein comes from TCRdb applying MiXCR to the 5' RACE reads. This sample has 140,000 to 150,000 distinct CDR3 sequences; roughly 3.5% occur once, and the top ten carry 7% to 10%. The sample was memory T cells sorted from blood. The receptors were gathered from a man aged 18 to 30 in good health. Each CDR3 is given with its conserved first and last residue. Each record gives: J gene, D gene, clone size, V gene, CDR3 DNA, CDR3 protein. The D gene is left open where the match is weak. Part of the rows lack a size; the others show once, few, many or a class for expanded clones.

TRBJ2-4 | NA | many | TRBV5-1 | TGCGCCAGCAGCCACGGGACAAACATTCAGTACTTC | CASSHGTNIQYF
TRBJ2-4 | NA | many | TRBV11-2 | TGTGCCAGCAGCCAAAACGCCTGGGAGACGGACATTCAGTACTTC | CASSQNAWETDIQYF
TRBJ2-1 | TRBD2 | many | TRBV5-5 | TGTGCCAGCAGCTTTTCACTAGCGGGAGTCAATGAGCAGTTCTTC | CASSFSLAGVNEQFF
TRBJ2-7 | NA | many | TRBV6-2/TRBV6-3 | TGTGCCAGCAGTTACTCCCGGGACATTCTAGGCGAGCAGTACTTC | CASSYSRDILGEQYF
TRBJ1-5 | TRBD1 | many | TRBV4-2 | TGTGCCAGCAGCCAAGAGAGGGGACAGGGTTTTGATCAGCCCCAGCATTTT | CASSQERGQGFDQPQHF
TRBJ1-1 | NA | many | TRBV18 | TGTGCCACCAAAGGACGGCTGAACACTGAAGCTTTCTTT | CATKGRLNTEAFF
TRBJ2-1 | TRBD2 | many | TRBV20-1 | TGCAGTGCTAGTAGGATTCCGGGACTAGCGGGAGCCTACAATGAGCAGTTCTTC | CSASRIPGLAGAYNEQFF
TRBJ2-6 | NA | many | TRBV29-1 | TGCAGCGTTGAGGGGGTGGGATCGGGGTCTGCTGGGGCCAACGTCCTGACTTTC | CSVEGVGSGSAGANVLTF
TRBJ1-2 | NA | many | TRBV29-1 | TGCAGCGCGTACAGACCTGCTAACTATGGCTACACCTTC | CSAYRPANYGYTF
TRBJ2-5 | NA | many | TRBV9 | TGTGCCAGTAGTGGGGCAGGGGAGACCCAGTACTTC | CASSGAGETQYF
TRBJ2-2 | NA | many | TRBV12-3/TRBV12-4 | TGTGCCAGCAGTTTAGGTGCTGACGGGGAGCTGTTTTTT | CASSLGADGELFF
TRBJ2-1 | NA | many | TRBV21-1 | TGTGCCAGCAGCAACCCTAGACTAGCGGGGGGTTCTAGCTCCTACAATGAGCAGTTCTTC | CASSNPRLAGGSSSYNEQFF
TRBJ2-1 | TRBD2 | many | TRBV4-3 | TGCGCCAGCAGCCTAGGGACTAGCGGGAGAGGGGACGAAATGGAGCAGTTCTTC | CASSLGTSGRGDEMEQFF
TRBJ2-7 | NA | NA | TRBV7-2 | TGTGCCAGCAGCTTAGTGGTTGGGGTGTCCTACGAGCAGTACTTC | CASSLVVGVSYEQYF
TRBJ2-7 | NA | NA | TRBV14 | TGTGCCAGCTCTGTCTCGGCTGCCTACGAGCAGTACTTC | CASSVSAAYEQYF
TRBJ2-2 | NA | many | TRBV20-1 | TGCAGTGCGGGCGGAAGGGCCACCGGGGAGCTGTTTTTT | CSAGGRATGELFF
TRBJ1-4 | NA | few | TRBV7-8 | TGTGCCAGCAGCTTAGATCAGGCTTCAACTAATGAAAAACTGTTTTTT | CASSLDQASTNEKLFF
TRBJ2-1 | TRBD2 | many | TRBV20-1 | TGCAGTGCTAGAGATCCCGGGACTAGCGGATACAATGAGCAGTTCTTC | CSARDPGTSGYNEQFF
TRBJ2-7 | NA | NA | TRBV6-2/TRBV6-3 | TGTGCCAGCAGTGTCGGTCAAGCCATCTACGAGCAGTACTTC | CASSVGQAIYEQYF
TRBJ2-3 | NA | many | TRBV5-1 | TGCGCCAGCAGCTTGGGTCAGGGACACACAGATACGCAGTATTTT | CASSLGQGHTDTQYF
TRBJ2-3 | TRBD1 | many | TRBV7-3 | TGTGCCAGCAGCTTGGGGACAGCCGCGAATACGCAGTATTTT | CASSLGTAANTQYF
TRBJ2-7 | NA | many | TRBV7-2 | TGTGCCAGCAGCTTGGTGCACGGGACTCCTACCTACGAGCAGTACTTC | CASSLVHGTPTYEQYF
TRBJ2-3 | TRBD2 | many | TRBV20-1 | TGCAGTGCTAGTTTAGCGGGAGGGGCAGATACGCAGTATTTT | CSASLAGGADTQYF
TRBJ2-1 | NA | many | TRBV6-6 | TGTGCCAGCAGTTCTGGCCTTAGAAATGAGCAGTTCTTC | CASSSGLRNEQFF
TRBJ2-1 | TRBD1 | many | TRBV6-2/TRBV6-3 | TGTGCCAGCAGGCTACAGGGGGTTAATGAGCAGTTCTTC | CASRLQGVNEQFF
TRBJ2-5 | NA | many | TRBV4-3 | TGCGCCAGCAGCCAAGAGGCCAGCAGGGTTAGGACCCAGTACTTC | CASSQEASRVRTQYF
TRBJ1-2 | TRBD1 | many | TRBV20-1 | TGCAGTGCTAGAGGACAGGGGGCGGCTGGCTACACCTTC | CSARGQGAAGYTF
TRBJ1-1 | NA | many | TRBV3-1 | TGTGCCAGCAGCCAACAGGGTGAGGCTTTCTTT | CASSQQGEAFF
TRBJ2-7 | NA | many | TRBV21-1 | TGTGCCAGCAGCAAAGCGCTGGGGTACGAGCAGTACTTC | CASSKALGYEQYF
TRBJ1-4 | NA | many | TRBV4-1 | TGCGCCACCAACCGAGCGGGAGGGAAGTATGAAAAACTGTTTTTT | CATNRAGGKYEKLFF
TRBJ1-1 | TRBD1 | many | TRBV6-5 | TGTGCCAGCAGTTACCTCGGGACAGGGGGCATGAACACTGAAGCTTTCTTT | CASSYLGTGGMNTEAFF
TRBJ1-1 | NA | many | TRBV5-1 | TGCGCCAGCAGCGTAGGGACAAACACTGAAGCTTTCTTT | CASSVGTNTEAFF
TRBJ2-1 | NA | many | TRBV2 | TGTGCCAGCAGTGTGGACGGCTACAATGAGCAGTTCTTC | CASSVDGYNEQFF
TRBJ2-7 | TRBD2 | many | TRBV20-1 | TGCAGTGCTCGGGCGGGAGTTAGCGACGAGCAGTACTTC | CSARAGVSDEQYF
TRBJ2-4 | NA | many | TRBV7-2 | TGTGCCAGCAGCGCACAGTTAGCCAAAAACATTCAGTACTTC | CASSAQLAKNIQYF
TRBJ2-5 | TRBD1 | many | TRBV7-9 | TGTGCCAGCAGCTGGTCACAGGGGGCGGGAGAGACCCAGTACTTC | CASSWSQGAGETQYF
TRBJ1-1 | NA | few | TRBV19 | TGTGCCAGTAGTATATACAGGGTAGACACTGAAGCTTTCTTT | CASSIYRVDTEAFF
TRBJ2-2 | NA | few | TRBV19 | TGTGCCAGTAGCGGACCGGGACAGAACACCGGGGAGCTGTTTTTT | CASSGPGQNTGELFF
TRBJ1-2 | NA | few | TRBV3-1 | TGTGCCAGCAGCCAAGCACAGGGTGGCTACACCTTC | CASSQAQGGYTF
TRBJ1-2 | NA | many | TRBV7-2 | TGTGCCTCCGGACAGCTTAGGAACTATGGCTACACCTTC | CASGQLRNYGYTF
TRBJ2-5 | TRBD2 | few | TRBV7-9 | TGTGCCAGCAGCTTAGCCAGCGGGAGGGCCCGAGAGACCCAGTACTTC | CASSLASGRARETQYF
TRBJ2-7 | NA | many | TRBV12-3/TRBV12-4 | TGTGCCAGCAGTTTAAGGGGCGGAAACCCCTACGAGCAGTACTTC | CASSLRGGNPYEQYF
TRBJ1-2 | TRBD1 | many | TRBV5-1 | TGCGCCAGCAGCCCCCCCTGGACAGGATTTAACTATGGCTACACCTTC | CASSPPWTGFNYGYTF
TRBJ2-7 | NA | many | TRBV6-1 | TGTGCCAGCAGTGAAGCACCCCAAGGGGCCCACGAGCAGTACTTC | CASSEAPQGAHEQYF
TRBJ2-5 | TRBD1 | many | TRBV19 | TGTGCCACCATTGGACAGGGGGGGCAAGAGACCCAGTACTTC | CATIGQGGQETQYF
TRBJ2-1 | NA | many | TRBV29-1 | TGCAGCGTCGGCGGACTCAACTACAATGAGCAGTTCTTC | CSVGGLNYNEQFF